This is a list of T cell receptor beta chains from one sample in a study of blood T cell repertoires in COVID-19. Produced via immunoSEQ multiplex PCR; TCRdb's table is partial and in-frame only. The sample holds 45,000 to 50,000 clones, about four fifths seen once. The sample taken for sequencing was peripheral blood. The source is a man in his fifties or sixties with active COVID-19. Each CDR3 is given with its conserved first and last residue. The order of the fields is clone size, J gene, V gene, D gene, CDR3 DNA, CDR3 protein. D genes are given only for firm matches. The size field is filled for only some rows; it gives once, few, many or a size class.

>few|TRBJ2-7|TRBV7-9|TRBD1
TGTGCCAGCAGCTTAGACCCAGGGGGCTACGAGCAGTACTTC
CASSLDPGGYEQYF
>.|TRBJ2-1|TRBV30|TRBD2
TGTGCCTGGAGTCAGACTAGCCACCCCTACAATGAGCAGTTCTTC
CAWSQTSHPYNEQFF
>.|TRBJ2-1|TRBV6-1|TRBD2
TGTGCCAGCAGTGAAGCGGCTAGCGGGCCGTACAATGAGCAGTTCTTC
CASSEAASGPYNEQFF
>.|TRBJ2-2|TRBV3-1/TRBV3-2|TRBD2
TGTGCCAGCACCTCTAGCGGGAGAGCCGGGGAGCTGTTTTTT
CASTSSGRAGELFF
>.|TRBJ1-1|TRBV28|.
TGTGCCAGCAGTTCCGTCCACGCGGGGAGGACTGAAGCTTTCTTT
CASSSVHAGRTEAFF
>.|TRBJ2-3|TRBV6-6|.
TGTGCCAGCAGCTCCTCTGACTTGGGAGTTTGGACTAGCACAGATACGCAGTATTTT
CASSSSDLGVWTSTDTQYF
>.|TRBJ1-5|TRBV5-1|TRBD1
TGCGCCAGCAGCTTAGGCCAGGGGGATCAGCCCCAGCATTTT
CASSLGQGDQPQHF
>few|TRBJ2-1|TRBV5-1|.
TGCGCCAGCAGCTTGGGACAGGCGGCCCGGAAGCAGTTCTTC
CASSLGQAARKQFF
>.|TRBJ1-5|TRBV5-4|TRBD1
TGTGCCAGCAGCTTACAGGGGGCAGGGCAGCCCCAGCATTTT
CASSLQGAGQPQHF
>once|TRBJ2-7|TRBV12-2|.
TGTGCAAGTCGCTTAGGACCTTTTCGGGACAGTCCGTACGAGCAGTACTTC
CASRLGPFRDSPYEQYF
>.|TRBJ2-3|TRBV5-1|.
TGCGCCAGCAGCTTGGGGGGAGGCTTCAGCACAGATACGCAGTATTTT
CASSLGGGFSTDTQYF
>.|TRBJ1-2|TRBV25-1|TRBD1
TGTGCCACCTCGACGACAGGGGCCTATGGCTACACCTTC
CATSTTGAYGYTF
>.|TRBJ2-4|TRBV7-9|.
TGTGCCAGCAGCATGGACTCAAGGGGGTACATTCAGTACTTC
CASSMDSRGYIQYF
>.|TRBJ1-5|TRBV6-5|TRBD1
TGTGCCAGCAGGCAGACAGGGGCGGGTCAGCCCCAGCATTTT
CASRQTGAGQPQHF
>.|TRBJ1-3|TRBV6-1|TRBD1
TGTGCCAGCAGTGGTTACGGACAGGGCCTCTCTGGAAACACCATATATTTT
CASSGYGQGLSGNTIYF
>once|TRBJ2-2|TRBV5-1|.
TGCGCCAGCAGCTTGGTACAGACGAACACCGGGGAGCTGTTTTTT
CASSLVQTNTGELFF
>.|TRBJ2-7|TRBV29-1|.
TGCAGCGTGACCTGGGGCAGCTCCTACGAGCAGTACTTC
CSVTWGSSYEQYF
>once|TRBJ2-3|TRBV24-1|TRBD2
TGTGCCACCAGTGATTGGCGGGGGGGCACAGATACGCAGTATTTT
CATSDWRGGTDTQYF
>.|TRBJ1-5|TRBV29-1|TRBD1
TGCAGCGTAAGGGACAGTCGCAATCAGCCCCAGCATTTT
CSVRDSRNQPQHF
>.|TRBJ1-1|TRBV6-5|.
TGTGCCAGCAGAGAGTACAGGGATTTAAGTACTGAAGCTTTCTTT
CASREYRDLSTEAFF
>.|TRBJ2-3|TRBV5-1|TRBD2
TGCGCCAGCAGCTTGACTAGCGGGGCGGCTTCTAGCACAGATACGCAGTATTTT
CASSLTSGAASSTDTQYF
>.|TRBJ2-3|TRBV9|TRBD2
TGTGCCAGCAGCGGACTAGCGGGGCCCACAGATACGCAGTATTTT
CASSGLAGPTDTQYF
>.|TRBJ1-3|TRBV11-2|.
TGTGCCAGCAGCGCGGCTTTGGGAAACACCATATATTTT
CASSAALGNTIYF
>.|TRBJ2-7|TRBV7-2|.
TGTGCCAGCAGCTCCTTCGGGACCTACGAGCAGTACTTC
CASSSFGTYEQYF
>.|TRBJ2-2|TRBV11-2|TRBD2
TGTGCCAGCAGCTTACTAGCGGGGAACACCGGGGAGCTGTTTTTT
CASSLLAGNTGELFF
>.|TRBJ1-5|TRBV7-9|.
TGTGCCAGCAGCTTAGTGCCAGGGACTGCCACTAACAATCAGCCCCAGCATTTT
CASSLVPGTATNNQPQHF
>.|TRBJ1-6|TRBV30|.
TGTGCCTGGAGTGTTGGGCAGGGCTGGTCACCCCTCCACTTT
CAWSVGQGWSPLHF
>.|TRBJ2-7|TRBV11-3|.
TGTGCCAGCAGTCGAGGGCGGGGAAGCTACGAGCAGTACTTC
CASSRGRGSYEQYF
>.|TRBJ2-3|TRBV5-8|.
TGTGCCAGCAGCTTAGGTCGGGAGCTTAGCACAGATACGCAGTATTTT
CASSLGRELSTDTQYF
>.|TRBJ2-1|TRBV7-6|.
TGTGCCAGCAGCCCAGGGCCCGACTGGGGTTTAAGCTCCTACAATGAGCAGTTCTTC
CASSPGPDWGLSSYNEQFF
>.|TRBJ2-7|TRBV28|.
TGTGCCAGTAATGACGGGGGAACCTACGAGCAGTACTTC
CASNDGGTYEQYF
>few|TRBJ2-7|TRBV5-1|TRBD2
TGCGCCAGCAGCTTGGCAAGCGGGGGGACCTTCTACGAGCAGTACTTC
CASSLASGGTFYEQYF
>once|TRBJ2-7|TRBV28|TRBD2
TGTGCCAGCAGCTCGTATCCTCGGACTAGCGGGAGCGGGGTCTCCTACGAGCAGTACTTC
CASSSYPRTSGSGVSYEQYF